A single T cell receptor beta chain is shown here with its context. The germline V gene has CDR1 SGDLS and CDR2 YYNGEE. V lost 3 bases and J 9 bases, leaving 16 bases between the germline ends. The CDR3 sequence is 14 residues long. The data originate from a study of blood T cells in healthy people across ages. The donors, all healthy, were Caucasians living in Russia, aged 6 to 90. A second about 6 to 12 cycle PCR used barcoded and J-beta primers. Each CDR3 protein is one row after TCRdb ran MiXCR on the 5' RACE reads. The profile covers approximately 730,000 distinct CDR3 sequences, with less than 70% appearing a single time and about 38% taken by the ten largest.

The source is an elderly man in good health. The chain uses TRBV9 and TRBJ2-1; D possibly matches TRBD1 or TRBD2 (6 bases each). Source material: blood. The CDR3 protein is CASSAQRGAGEQFF. In DNA, the CDR3 is TGTGCCAGCAGCGCCCAAAGGGGGGCAGGTGAGCAGTTCTTC.